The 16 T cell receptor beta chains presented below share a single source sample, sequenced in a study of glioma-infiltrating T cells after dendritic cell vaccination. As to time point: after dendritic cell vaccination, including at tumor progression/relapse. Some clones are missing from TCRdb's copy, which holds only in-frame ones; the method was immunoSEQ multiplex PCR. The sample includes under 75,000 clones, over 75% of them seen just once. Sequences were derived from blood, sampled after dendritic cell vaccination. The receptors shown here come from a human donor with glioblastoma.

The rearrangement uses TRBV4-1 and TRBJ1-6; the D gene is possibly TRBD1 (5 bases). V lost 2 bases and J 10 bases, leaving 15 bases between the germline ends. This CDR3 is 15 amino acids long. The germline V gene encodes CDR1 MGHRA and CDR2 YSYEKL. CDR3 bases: TGCGCCAGCAGCCAAACATGGGCCGGGGGATCACCCCTCCACTTT. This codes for CASSQTWAGGSPLHF.

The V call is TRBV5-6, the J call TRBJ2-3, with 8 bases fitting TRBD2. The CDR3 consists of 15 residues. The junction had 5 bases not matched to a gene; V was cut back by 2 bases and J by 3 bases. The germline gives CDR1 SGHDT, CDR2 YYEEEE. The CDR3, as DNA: TGTGCCAGCAGCTTCGGGGGGGGGCCGACAGATACGCAGTATTTT. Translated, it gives CASSFGGGPTDTQYF. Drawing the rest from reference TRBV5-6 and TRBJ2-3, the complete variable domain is DAGVTQSPTHLIKTRGQQVTLRCSPKSGHDTVSWYQQALGQGPQFIFQYYEEEERQRGNFPDRFSGHQFPNYSSELNVNALLLGDSALYLCASSFGGGPTDTQYFGPGTRLTVL.

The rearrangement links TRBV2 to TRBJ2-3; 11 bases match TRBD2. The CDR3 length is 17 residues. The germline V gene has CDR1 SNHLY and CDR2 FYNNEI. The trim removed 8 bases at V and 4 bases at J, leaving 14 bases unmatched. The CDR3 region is CASPQSGSGGAPDTQYF. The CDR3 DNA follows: TGTGCCAGCCCCCAAAGCGGTAGCGGGGGGGCCCCAGATACGCAGTATTTT.

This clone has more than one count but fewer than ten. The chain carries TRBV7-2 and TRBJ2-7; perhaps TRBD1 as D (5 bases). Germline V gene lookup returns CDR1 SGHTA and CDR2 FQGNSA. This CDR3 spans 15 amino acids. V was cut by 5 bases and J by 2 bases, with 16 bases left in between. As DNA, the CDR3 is TGTGCCAGCAGCGCCGACAGCGCCATCCCCTACGAGCAGTACTTC. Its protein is CASSADSAIPYEQYF.

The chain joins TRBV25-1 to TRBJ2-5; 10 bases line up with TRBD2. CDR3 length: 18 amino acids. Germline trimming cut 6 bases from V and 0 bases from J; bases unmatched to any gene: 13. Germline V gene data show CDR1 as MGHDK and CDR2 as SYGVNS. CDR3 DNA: TGTGCCAGCAGAGAAGCAGGTTATAGCGGGGGGTACCAAGAGACCCAGTACTTC. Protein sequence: CASREAGYSGGYQETQYF. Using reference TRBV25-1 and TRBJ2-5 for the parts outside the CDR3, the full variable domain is EADIYQTPRYLVIGTGKKITLECSQTMGHDKMYWYQQDPGMELHLIHYSYGVNSTEKGDLSSESTVSRIRTEHFPLTLESARPSHTSQYLCASREAGYSGGYQETQYFGPGTRLLVL.

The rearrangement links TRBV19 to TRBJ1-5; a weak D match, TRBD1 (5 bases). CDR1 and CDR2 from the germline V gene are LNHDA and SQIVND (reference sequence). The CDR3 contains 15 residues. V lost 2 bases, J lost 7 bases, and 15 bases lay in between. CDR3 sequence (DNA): TGTGCCAGTAGTATAAACCCTAGTGGGGGGCAGCCCCAGCATTTT. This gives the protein CASSINPSGGQPQHF.

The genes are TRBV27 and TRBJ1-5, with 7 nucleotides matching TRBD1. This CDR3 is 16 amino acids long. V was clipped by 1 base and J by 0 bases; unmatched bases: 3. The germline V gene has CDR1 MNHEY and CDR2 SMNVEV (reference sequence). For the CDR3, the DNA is TGTGCCAGCAGTTTATGGGGGACAGATAGCAATCAGCCCCAGCATTTT. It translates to CASSLWGTDSNQPQHF.

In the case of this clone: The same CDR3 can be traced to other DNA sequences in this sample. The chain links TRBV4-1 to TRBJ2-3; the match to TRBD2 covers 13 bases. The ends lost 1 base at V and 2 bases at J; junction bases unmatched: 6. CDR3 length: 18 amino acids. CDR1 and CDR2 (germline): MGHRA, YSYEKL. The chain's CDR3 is CASSQAPGLAGNTDTQYF. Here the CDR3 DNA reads TGCGCCAGCAGCCAAGCGCCGGGACTAGCGGGGAACACAGATACGCAGTATTTT.

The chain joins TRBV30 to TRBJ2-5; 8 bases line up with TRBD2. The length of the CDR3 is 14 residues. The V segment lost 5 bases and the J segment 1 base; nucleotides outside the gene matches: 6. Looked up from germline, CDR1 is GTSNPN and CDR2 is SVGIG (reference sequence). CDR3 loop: CAWSTSVLQETQYF. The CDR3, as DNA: TGTGCCTGGTCGACTAGCGTCCTCCAAGAGACCCAGTACTTC.

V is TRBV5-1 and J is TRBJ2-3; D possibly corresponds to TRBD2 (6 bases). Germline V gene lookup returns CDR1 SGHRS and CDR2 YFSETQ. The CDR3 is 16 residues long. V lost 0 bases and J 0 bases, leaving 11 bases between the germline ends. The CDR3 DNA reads TGCGCCAGCAGCTTGGGGCTAGCGCCTAGCACAGATACGCAGTATTTT. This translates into CASSLGLAPSTDTQYF.

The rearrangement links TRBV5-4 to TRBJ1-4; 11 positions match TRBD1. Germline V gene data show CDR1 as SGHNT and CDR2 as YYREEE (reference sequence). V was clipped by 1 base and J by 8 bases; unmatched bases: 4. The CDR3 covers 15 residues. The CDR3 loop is CASSLSGDRGEKLFF. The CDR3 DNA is TGTGCCAGCAGCTTGTCAGGGGACAGGGGGGAAAAACTGTTTTTT.

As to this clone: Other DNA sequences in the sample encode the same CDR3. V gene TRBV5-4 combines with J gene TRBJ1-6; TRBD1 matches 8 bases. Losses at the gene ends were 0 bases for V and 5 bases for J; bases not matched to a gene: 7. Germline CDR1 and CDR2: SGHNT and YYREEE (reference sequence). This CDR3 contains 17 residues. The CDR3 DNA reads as TGTGCCAGCAGCTTGGATGGACAGGGACTGAATAATTCACCCCTCCACTTT. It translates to CASSLDGQGLNNSPLHF.

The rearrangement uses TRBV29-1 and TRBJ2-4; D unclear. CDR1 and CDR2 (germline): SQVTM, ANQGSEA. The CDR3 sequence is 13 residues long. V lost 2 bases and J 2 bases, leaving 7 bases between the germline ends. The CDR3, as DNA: TGCAGCGTTGAATCCCAGACCAAAAACATTCAGTACTTC. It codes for CSVESQTKNIQYF.

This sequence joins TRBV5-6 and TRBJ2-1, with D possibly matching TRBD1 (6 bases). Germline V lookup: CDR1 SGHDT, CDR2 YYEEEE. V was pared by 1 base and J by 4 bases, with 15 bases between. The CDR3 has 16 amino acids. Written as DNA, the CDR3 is TGTGCCAGCAGCTTGAAAGGGGGAACTCATTACAATGAGCAGTTCTTC. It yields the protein CASSLKGGTHYNEQFF.

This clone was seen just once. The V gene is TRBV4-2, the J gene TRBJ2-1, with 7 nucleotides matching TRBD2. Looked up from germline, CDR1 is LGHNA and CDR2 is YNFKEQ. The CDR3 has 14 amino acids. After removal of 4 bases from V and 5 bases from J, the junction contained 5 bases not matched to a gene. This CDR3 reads CASSPGGGNNEQFF. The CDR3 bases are TGTGCCAGCAGCCCGGGGGGAGGAAACAATGAGCAGTTCTTC.

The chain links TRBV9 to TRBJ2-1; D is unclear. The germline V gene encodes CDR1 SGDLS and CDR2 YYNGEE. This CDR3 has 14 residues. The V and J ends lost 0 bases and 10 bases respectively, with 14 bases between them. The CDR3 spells CASSVVGSSWEQFF. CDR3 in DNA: TGTGCCAGCAGCGTAGTGGGCAGCTCTTGGGAGCAGTTCTTC.